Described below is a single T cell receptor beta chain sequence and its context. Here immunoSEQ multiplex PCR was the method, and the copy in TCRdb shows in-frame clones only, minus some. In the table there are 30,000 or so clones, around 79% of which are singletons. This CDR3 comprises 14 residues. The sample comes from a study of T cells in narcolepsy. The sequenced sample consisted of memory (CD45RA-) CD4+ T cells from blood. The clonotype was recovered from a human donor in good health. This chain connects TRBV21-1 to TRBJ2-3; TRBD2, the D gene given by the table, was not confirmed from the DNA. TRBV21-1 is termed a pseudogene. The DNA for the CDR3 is TGTGCCAGCAGCAAACTGGGGGGAACAGATACGCAGTATTTT. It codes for CASSKLGGTDTQYF.